Each of the 32 T cell receptor beta chains below was sequenced from the same sample in a study of cytomegalovirus exposure and HLA in healthy donors. PCR primers comprised 60 Vbeta and 13 Jbeta primers. The protocol was immunoSEQ multiplex PCR, while the TCRdb copy is restricted to in-frame clones and leaves out a portion. The data show some 110,000 clones, and the top ten clones hold roughly 6.6%. The material sequenced was PBMCs. The receptors stem from a man aged 35-49 years in good health and CMV-seropositive.

The chain has TRBV7-9 and TRBJ2-7; TRBD1 agrees at 8 bases. The CDR3 has 14 amino acids. Unmatched junction bases numbered 6, after V lost 5 bases and J lost 3 bases. Germline V lookup: CDR1 SEHNR, CDR2 FQNEAQ (reference sequence). CDR3 in amino acids: CASSRTGSNYEQYF. CDR3 bases: TGTGCCAGCAGCAGGACAGGGAGCAACTACGAGCAGTACTTC.

The chain recombines TRBV6-5 with TRBJ2-1; 11 bases fit TRBD2. V lost 1 base to trimming and J lost 10 bases; unmatched junction nucleotides: 9. Germline CDR1 is MNHEY and CDR2 is SVGAGI. This CDR3 has 16 amino acids. The DNA of the CDR3 is TGTGCCAGCAGTTACTTGCTAGCGGGAGGCTCTCCGGAGCAGTTCTTC. Translated, it gives CASSYLLAGGSPEQFF.

The V call is TRBV6-6, the J call TRBJ2-7, with D tentatively TRBD1 (6 bases). Trimming removed 2 bases at V and 7 bases at J, with 15 bases between. CDR1 is MNHNY and CDR2 is SVGAGI in the germline V gene (reference sequence). The CDR3 length is 14 residues. CDR3 DNA sequence: TGTGCCAGCAGTTACCCGACAGGCCCTCGGGAGCAGTACTTC. This gives the protein CASSYPTGPREQYF.

The gene calls are TRBV6-4 and TRBJ2-3, with 8 bases identical to TRBD2. CDR3 length equals 15 residues. V shed 0 bases and J 6 bases; nucleotides not matched to a gene: 5. The V gene's germline CDR1 is MRHNA and CDR2 SNTAGT. The CDR3 is CASSDSKSGSDTQYF. The CDR3 DNA is TGTGCCAGCAGTGACTCGAAGAGCGGGAGCGATACGCAGTATTTT.

The chain uses TRBV11-3 and TRBJ2-1, with 15 bases aligning to TRBD2. CDR1 and CDR2 (germline): SGHNT, YENEEA. Trimming cost V 3 bases and J 12 bases; bases outside gene matches: 18. CDR3 length equals 19 residues. CDR3: CASSFPSTGTSGRPGPQFF. CDR3 nucleotides: TGTGCCAGCAGCTTCCCCTCGACCGGGACTAGCGGGAGGCCGGGCCCGCAGTTCTTC.

The V and J genes are TRBV5-4 and TRBJ2-2, with TRBD2 identical over 8 bases. This CDR3 comprises 15 residues. Losses at the gene ends were 4 bases for V and 7 bases for J; bases not matched to a gene: 9. The germline V gene has CDR1 SGHNT and CDR2 YYREEE (reference sequence). DNA of the CDR3: TGTGCCAGCAGCCCCGGAGCGGGAGTTATCGGGGAGCTGTTTTTT. Protein: CASSPGAGVIGELFF.

The rearrangement joins TRBV5-1 to TRBJ2-7; perhaps TRBD2 as D (6 bases). Germline V gene sequence: CDR1 SGHRS, CDR2 YFSETQ. V gave up 0 bases and J gave up 3 bases, with 10 bases separating them. This CDR3 has 14 residues. The CDR3 nucleotides read TGCGCCAGCAGCTTGGATGTCGGGGGCTACGAGCAGTACTTC. Amino acids: CASSLDVGGYEQYF.

In regard to this clone: The identical CDR3 is also encoded by other nucleotide sequences in the sample. The genes are TRBV28 and TRBJ2-7, with a possible D match to TRBD1 (5 bases). The CDR3 length is 13 residues. Germline values: CDR1 MDHEN, CDR2 SYDVKM. Trimming cost V 2 bases and J 1 base, with 6 bases left between them. CDR3 residues: CASSLQGSYEQYF. CDR3 DNA sequence: TGTGCCAGCAGTTTACAGGGTTCCTACGAGCAGTACTTC. Full variable domain (outside the CDR3, taken from reference TRBV28 and TRBJ2-7): DVKVTQSSRYLVKRTGEKVFLECVQDMDHENMFWYRQDPGLGLRLIYFSYDVKMKEKGDIPEGYSVSREKKERFSLILESASTNQTSMYLCASSLQGSYEQYFGPGTRLTVT.

The DNA for the CDR3 is TGTGCCAGCATTACGACCCTTGGGACAGGGGTTTTTCACTATGGCTACACCTTC. Translated, it gives CASITTLGTGVFHYGYTF. The rearrangement uses TRBV5-6 and TRBJ1-2; 10 bases map to TRBD1. This CDR3 has 18 residues. Looked up from germline, CDR1 is SGHDT and CDR2 is YYEEEE. V was pared by 6 bases and J by 3 bases, with 17 bases of the junction left unmatched.

The V gene is TRBV9, the J gene TRBJ2-2, with D maybe TRBD2 (6 bases). The CDR3 is 13 amino acids. Germline lookup yields CDR1 SGDLS and CDR2 YYNGEE. V was clipped by 4 bases and J by 6 bases, with 10 bases between them. CDR3 DNA sequence: TGTGCCAGCAGCCCGACTAGTGCCGGGGAGCTGTTTTTT. This gives the protein CASSPTSAGELFF.

V and J are TRBV5-6 and TRBJ2-5, with a weak D call TRBD2 (5 bases). Gene TRBJ2-7 matches the end of the DNA better, so the J call may be wrong. This CDR3 spans 13 amino acids. Germline-derived CDR1 and CDR2 are SGHDT and YYEEEE. The CDR3 DNA is TGTGCCAGCAGCTTGAATGGAGGCGACGAGCAGTACTTC. This codes for CASSLNGGDEQYF.

The chain uses TRBV28 and TRBJ2-2; 10 nucleotides line up with TRBD2. V shed 8 bases and J 0 bases; nucleotides not matched to a gene: 6. Germline lookup yields CDR1 MDHEN and CDR2 SYDVKM. The CDR3 runs to 16 residues. The CDR3: CASWTSGRSNTGELFF. The CDR3 DNA follows: TGTGCCAGCTGGACTAGCGGCCGATCGAACACCGGGGAGCTGTTTTTT. Using reference TRBV28 and TRBJ2-2 for the parts outside the CDR3, the full variable domain is DVKVTQSSRYLVKRTGEKVFLECVQDMDHENMFWYRQDPGLGLRLIYFSYDVKMKEKGDIPEGYSVSREKKERFSLILESASTNQTSMYLCASWTSGRSNTGELFFGEGSRLTVL.

The V gene is TRBV5-1, the J gene TRBJ2-5; D might be TRBD2 (6 bases). Germline assignment: CDR1 SGHRS and CDR2 YFSETQ. V lost 0 bases and J lost 4, with 13 bases in between. The CDR3 loop spans 15 amino acids. The CDR3 region has the DNA TGCGCCAGCAGCTTGGTTGGGGAGGTGAGAGAGACCCAGTACTTC. It yields the protein CASSLVGEVRETQYF.

V and J are TRBV28 and TRBJ1-3; no firm D call. From germline, CDR1 is MDHEN and CDR2 SYDVKM. CDR3 length: 13 amino acids. V gave up 3 bases and J gave up 6 bases, with 9 bases separating them. CDR3 bases: TGTGCCAGCAGTTTGATACACATAAACACCATATATTTT. Translation gives CASSLIHINTIYF.

J is TRBJ2-7 and V is TRBV7-8; D is possibly TRBD2 (6 bases). The CDR3 extends over 14 amino acids. V was shortened by 0 bases and J by 3 bases, with 9 bases between the two germline ends. Germline V lookup: CDR1 SGHVS, CDR2 FQNEAQ. CDR3 protein: CASSLAGGDYEQYF. CDR3 nucleotides: TGTGCCAGCAGCTTAGCGGGAGGAGACTACGAGCAGTACTTC.

The rearrangement joins TRBV11-2 to TRBJ2-1, with TRBD2 matching 8 bases. V lost 1 base to trimming and J lost 7 bases; unmatched junction nucleotides: 6. The CDR3 contains 15 residues. Germline V gene sequence: CDR1 SGHAT, CDR2 FQNNGV. CDR3 residues: CASSLVTGGGNEQFF. As DNA, the CDR3 is TGTGCCAGCAGCTTAGTGACGGGAGGGGGTAATGAGCAGTTCTTC.

The chain uses TRBV5-1 and TRBJ2-2; the match to TRBD2 covers 7 bases. Germline V gene data show CDR1 as SGHRS and CDR2 as YFSETQ. Losses at the gene ends were 0 bases for V and 4 bases for J; bases not matched to a gene: 3. The CDR3 is 15 residues long. The CDR3 bases are TGCGCCAGCAGCTTGGGTCCGGGAGGCACCGGGGAGCTGTTTTTT. Translated: CASSLGPGGTGELFF.

The rearrangement links TRBV28 to TRBJ1-5; D possibly corresponds to TRBD1 (5 bases). CDR3 length: 18 residues. The V gene lost 5 bases and the J gene lost 0 bases, with 20 bases spanning the gap. Germline V gene lookup returns CDR1 MDHEN and CDR2 SYDVKM. The CDR3 nucleotides read TGTGCCAGCAGTCCCCGATTAAGACAGTCTTATAGCAATCAGCCCCAGCATTTT. It yields the protein CASSPRLRQSYSNQPQHF.

This chain connects TRBV5-1 to TRBJ2-2; maybe TRBD2 (6 bases). The V gene lost 2 bases and the J gene lost 0 bases, with 8 bases spanning the gap. CDR1 SGHRS and CDR2 YFSETQ come from the germline V gene. CDR3 length: 15 residues. In DNA form, the CDR3 reads TGCGCCAGCAGCTTCCTAGCGACGAACACCGGGGAGCTGTTTTTT. Its translation: CASSFLATNTGELFF.

The V call is TRBV19, the J call TRBJ2-1, with D perhaps matching TRBD2 (6 bases). There are 14 residues in the CDR3. Between the trimmed V and J ends, which lost 3 bases and 3 bases, there was a span of 9 bases. The germline gives CDR1 LNHDA, CDR2 SQIVND (reference sequence). CDR3 nucleotide sequence: TGTGCCAGTAGTATTTTGACTAGCTACAATGAGCAGTTCTTC. It yields the protein CASSILTSYNEQFF.

The chain recombines TRBV15 with TRBJ1-2; 8 nucleotides align to TRBD1. The CDR3 runs 17 residues. J gave up 7 bases and V 5 bases, and 18 bases lay outside the gene matches. Germline values: CDR1 LNHNV, CDR2 YYDKDF (reference sequence). CDR3 residues: CATSGQGQAELPGGYTF. CDR3 nucleotide sequence: TGTGCCACCAGCGGACAGGGACAGGCCGAGCTACCAGGTGGCTACACCTTC.

The chain has TRBV30 and TRBJ2-1; TRBD2 matches at 12 bases. The germline V gene has CDR1 GTSNPN and CDR2 SVGIG (reference sequence). This CDR3 is built from 14 residues. V shed 4 bases and J 7 bases; nucleotides not matched to a gene: 5. The CDR3 sequence is CAWILAGGPNEQFF. The CDR3 bases are TGTGCCTGGATCCTAGCGGGAGGGCCGAATGAGCAGTTCTTC.

This chain links TRBV6-1 with TRBJ2-7; tentatively, D is TRBD2 (6 bases). Germline V lookup: CDR1 MNHNS, CDR2 SASEGT. This CDR3 spans 14 amino acids. V lost 4 bases and J lost 2, with 12 bases in between. The DNA for the CDR3 is TGTGCCAGCAGTGGGTTTAGCGGTGCCTACGAGCAGTACTTC. As protein: CASSGFSGAYEQYF.

The rearrangement joins TRBV19 to TRBJ2-3; TRBD2 aligns across 10 bases. Germline V gene sequence: CDR1 LNHDA, CDR2 SQIVND (reference sequence). The length of the CDR3 is 17 residues. The ends lost 4 bases at V and 4 bases at J; junction bases unmatched: 11. CDR3 region: CASSTFRASGSADTQYF. DNA for the CDR3: TGTGCCAGTAGTACCTTCCGGGCTAGCGGGAGCGCAGATACGCAGTATTTT.

The CDR3 DNA follows: TGTGCCAGTAGTGCCCTCTCAACGGGAATGGGGACTGAAGCTTTCTTT. It translates to CASSALSTGMGTEAFF. The chain employs TRBV19 and TRBJ1-1; D remains ambiguous. This CDR3 has 16 amino acids. V gave up 5 bases and J gave up 5 bases, with 21 bases separating them. CDR1 and CDR2 (germline): LNHDA, SQIVND (reference sequence).

The chain links TRBV5-1 to TRBJ1-1; 8 bases are shared with TRBD1. This CDR3 is 14 amino acids long. Germline trimming cut 3 bases from V and 4 bases from J; bases unmatched to any gene: 5. The germline CDR1 and CDR2 sequences are SGHRS and YFSETQ. The chain's CDR3 is CASSSGQGGTEAFF. The CDR3 DNA sequence: TGCGCCAGCAGCTCCGGACAGGGAGGCACTGAAGCTTTCTTT.

The V call is TRBV13, the J call TRBJ1-5; unclear D gene. The ends were cut back, 5 bases at V and 0 bases at J, with 8 bases in the middle. In germline, CDR1 is PRHDT, CDR2 FYEKMQ (reference sequence). This CDR3 is 14 amino acids long. CDR3 residues: CASSGDGSNQPQHF. In nucleotides, the CDR3 is TGTGCCAGCAGCGGAGATGGTAGCAATCAGCCCCAGCATTTT.

The V gene is TRBV9, the J gene TRBJ2-1; D ambiguous. CDR1 SGDLS and CDR2 YYNGEE come from the germline V gene. Trimming stripped 3 bases from V and 7 bases from J, with 8 bases between. The CDR3 runs 12 residues. This CDR3 reads CASSALANEQFF. The CDR3 DNA is TGTGCCAGCAGCGCTTTGGCTAATGAGCAGTTCTTC.

The chain is built from TRBV28 and TRBJ2-7; 10 bases agree with TRBD2. In germline, CDR1 is MDHEN, CDR2 SYDVKM. There are 16 residues in the CDR3. The ends lost 2 bases at V and 3 bases at J; junction bases unmatched: 7. CDR3 loop: CASSLRPSGRVYEQYF. CDR3 nucleotide sequence: TGTGCCAGCAGTTTACGTCCTAGCGGGAGAGTCTACGAGCAGTACTTC.

The chain links TRBV10-3 to TRBJ2-6, with 12 bases aligning to TRBD1. V dropped 2 bases and J dropped 3; count of bases not matched to a gene: 14. The CDR3 totals 21 residues. Germline V lookup: CDR1 ENHRY, CDR2 SYGVKD. CDR3 in DNA: TGTGCCATCAGTGAGCCAATGTCGACCGGGACAGGGGGCCGTGGGGCCAACGTCCTGACTTTC. Translating gives CAISEPMSTGTGGRGANVLTF.

The chain joins TRBV5-5 to TRBJ1-1, with D perhaps matching TRBD1 (5 bases). Germline CDR1 and CDR2: SGHKS and YYEKEE (reference sequence). V was cut by 0 bases and J by 1 base, with 10 bases left in between. The CDR3 loop spans 15 amino acids. CDR3 loop: CASSLVGRGNTEAFF. For the CDR3, the DNA is TGTGCCAGCAGCTTGGTAGGTAGGGGGAACACTGAAGCTTTCTTT. Drawing the rest from reference TRBV5-5 and TRBJ1-1, the complete variable domain is DAGVTQSPTHLIKTRGQQVTLRCSPISGHKSVSWYQQVLGQGPQFIFQYYEKEERGRGNFPDRFSARQFPNYSSELNVNALLLGDSALYLCASSLVGRGNTEAFFGQGTRLTVV.

On this clone itself: The limits of the CDR3 on the DNA are not certain, so only TCRdb's listed CDR3 is given. The chain is built from TRBV30 and TRBJ2-7; TRBD1, the D gene given by the table, was not confirmed from the DNA. The CDR3 region is 19 residues in length, termini included. Per the germline V gene, CDR1 is GTSNPN and CDR2 is SVGIG (reference sequence). This CDR3 reads CAWGDFGDSVMSSTSGRAF.